Listed below are T cell receptor beta chains from one sample, sequenced in a study of Graves' ophthalmopathy and Graves' hyperthyroidism. MiXCR, run by TCRdb on the multiplex PCR reads, gives a single entry per CDR3 protein. The data contain 200,000 to 300,000 distinct CDR3 sequences, about 46% of them singletons. The sequencing sample was made of peripheral blood. Receptors were obtained from an adult man with Graves' ophthalmopathy. The CDR3 runs from the conserved cysteine through the conserved F or W. A D gene is named only where the DNA matches it firmly. Part of the rows lack a size; the others show once, few, many or a class for expanded clones.

CDR3nt,CDR3aa,abundance,j_gene,len,v_gene,d_gene
TGTGCCAGCAGCGTCCAGGGTTCCTATGGCTACACCTTC,CASSVQGSYGYTF,NA,TRBJ1-2,13,TRBV9,NA
TGCAGTGCTAGAGATCTAGCGGGTATCAATGAGCAGTACTTC,CSARDLAGINEQYF,NA,TRBJ2-7,14,TRBV20-1,TRBD2
TGTGCCAGTATGAGGCAGGCTGGTGAAGCTTTCTTT,CASMRQAGEAFF,NA,TRBJ1-1,12,TRBV19,NA
TGTGCCAGCAGCCGGGACAGATACTCTGGGGCCAACGTCCTGACTTTC,CASSRDRYSGANVLTF,NA,TRBJ2-6,16,TRBV7-3,TRBD1
TGTGCCAGCAGCGTAGGGTCAGCTGATGAGCAGTACTTC,CASSVGSADEQYF,many,TRBJ2-7,13,TRBV9,NA
TGCGCCAGCAGCTTGGATTTGAATTCACCCCTCCACTTT,CASSLDLNSPLHF,few,TRBJ1-6,13,TRBV5-1,NA
TGTGCCAGCAGCTTACAGGGTTCCTTTAACACCGGGGAGCTGTTTTTT,CASSLQGSFNTGELFF,NA,TRBJ2-2,16,TRBV7-2,NA
TGTGCCAGCAGTTTGCTTCGGGGGGCGGACGAGCAGTACTTC,CASSLLRGADEQYF,NA,TRBJ2-7,14,TRBV7-9,NA
TGTGCCAGCAGCGTCGGGACCACTAGCTCCTACGAGCAGTACTTC,CASSVGTTSSYEQYF,once,TRBJ2-7,15,TRBV5-6,NA
TGCGCCAGCAGCTTCAACTACAGGGGGTCTGGGGGCTACACCTTC,CASSFNYRGSGGYTF,NA,TRBJ1-2,15,TRBV5-1,TRBD1
TGCGCCAGCAGCGGGGGTCGGGAGCAGTACTTC,CASSGGREQYF,NA,TRBJ2-7,11,TRBV10-1,NA
TGTGCCAGCAGCTTAAAGGGATCTGGGGCCAACGTCCTGACTTTC,CASSLKGSGANVLTF,NA,TRBJ2-6,15,TRBV12-3/TRBV12-4,NA
TGTGCCAGCAGTTTACAGACGGTAGCAGAGACCCAGTACTTC,CASSLQTVAETQYF,NA,TRBJ2-5,14,TRBV25-1,NA
TGTGCCAGCAGCTTCGGGATGGGGACAGGGGGCGATCCCTACGAGCAGTACTTC,CASSFGMGTGGDPYEQYF,few,TRBJ2-7,18,TRBV7-2,TRBD1
TGTGCCAGCAGCTTATCGGGTTCCGGCCAAGAGACCCAGTACTTC,CASSLSGSGQETQYF,many,TRBJ2-5,15,TRBV7-6,NA
TGTGCCAGCAGCTTAGTCGGGAATGAGGGCAATCAGCCCCAGCATTTT,CASSLVGNEGNQPQHF,NA,TRBJ1-5,16,TRBV7-9,NA
TGTGCCAGTAGTCGAACCAGGGGTGACACTGAAGCTTTCTTT,CASSRTRGDTEAFF,many,TRBJ1-1,14,TRBV19,NA
TGTGCCAGCAGCTTTGGGTGGTTCTCTGGAAACACCATATATTTT,CASSFGWFSGNTIYF,few,TRBJ1-3,15,TRBV7-2,NA
TGCAGTGCTAGAGATCGGCCGCATACTGGCTACACCTTC,CSARDRPHTGYTF,few,TRBJ1-2,13,TRBV20-1,NA
TGCAGTGCCGCCTGGGACGTAAACCGCTACGAGCAGTACTTC,CSAAWDVNRYEQYF,NA,TRBJ2-7,14,TRBV20-1,NA
TGTGCCAGCAGTAGGGGACAGCAGGACGAGCAGTACTTC,CASSRGQQDEQYF,NA,TRBJ2-7,13,TRBV2,TRBD1
TGTGCCAGCAGCTTGCAGGTCGGCTACGAGCAGTACTTC,CASSLQVGYEQYF,NA,TRBJ2-7,13,TRBV5-6,NA
TGTGCCAGCAGGAATGAGTTAGAGGAGCAGTTCTTC,CASRNELEEQFF,NA,TRBJ2-1,12,TRBV19,NA
TGTGCCAGCAGCTTGGATTCAGTATCTGGGGCCAACGTCCTGACTTTC,CASSLDSVSGANVLTF,once,TRBJ2-6,16,TRBV5-5,NA
TGCGCCAGCAGCCAAGGGGGCGGGGGGTACTACGAGCAGTACTTC,CASSQGGGGYYEQYF,NA,TRBJ2-7,15,TRBV5-8,NA
TGTGCCAGCAGCTTGACGACTAGCGTTCAAGAGACCCAGTACTTC,CASSLTTSVQETQYF,NA,TRBJ2-5,15,TRBV7-9,TRBD2
TGTGCCAGCAGCTTGGGACAGGGACATCAGCCCCAGCATTTT,CASSLGQGHQPQHF,many,TRBJ1-5,14,TRBV7-6,TRBD1
TGCAGTGCTAGAGTCCCCCCTAGCGGGGGTCGACCGATCGGGGAGCTGTTTTTT,CSARVPPSGGRPIGELFF,NA,TRBJ2-2,18,TRBV20-1,TRBD2
TGTGCCAGCAGGTTGGGGACAGCCTCTGAAGCTTTCTTT,CASRLGTASEAFF,NA,TRBJ1-1,13,TRBV5-4,TRBD1
TGTGCCACCAGTGATTCTGTGGGGCTGAGAGGCGGCTACACCTTC,CATSDSVGLRGGYTF,many,TRBJ1-2,15,TRBV24-1,NA
TGCGCCAGCAGCCCCAACCGGGCTAGCAATGGCTACACCTTC,CASSPNRASNGYTF,NA,TRBJ1-2,14,TRBV5-1,NA
TGTGCCACACCCCCACCTAGCCCCGCGAACACCGGGGAGCTGTTTTTT,CATPPPSPANTGELFF,NA,TRBJ2-2,16,TRBV24-1,NA
TGCAGCGTTGACCTACCCAGCACAGATACGCAGTATTTT,CSVDLPSTDTQYF,NA,TRBJ2-3,13,TRBV29-1,NA
TGTGCCAGCAGCTTGATGGGACAGCCGAGCTATGGCTACACCTTC,CASSLMGQPSYGYTF,few,TRBJ1-2,15,TRBV7-9,TRBD1
TGTGCCATCAGTGGGCTAGCAGACGAGCAGTACTTC,CAISGLADEQYF,NA,TRBJ2-7,12,TRBV10-3,NA
TGTGCCAGCAGCGTAGGAGGTTCAGGGGCGCGAGAGACCCAGTACTTC,CASSVGGSGARETQYF,NA,TRBJ2-5,16,TRBV9,NA
TGTGCCAGTAGTATGCCAGGGGTGGACTATGGCTACACCTTC,CASSMPGVDYGYTF,NA,TRBJ1-2,14,TRBV19,NA
TGCAGCGTTGAAGATTCCACAGGGATTCCCTATGGCTACACCTTC,CSVEDSTGIPYGYTF,NA,TRBJ1-2,15,TRBV29-1,NA
TGTGCCAGCAAGGAACCGGGGGCAGGGGAAAAACTGTTTTTT,CASKEPGAGEKLFF,few,TRBJ1-4,14,TRBV25-1,NA
TGCGCCAGCAGTGATTACGACGGAGGGTTTGCCTACACCTTC,CASSDYDGGFAYTF,NA,TRBJ1-2,14,TRBV10-2,NA
TGTGCCAGCAACGACAGGCGAAATCAGCCCCAGCATTTT,CASNDRRNQPQHF,NA,TRBJ1-5,13,TRBV12-3/TRBV12-4,NA
TGTGCCAGCAGCTTAACGGGGATAGTCAGCTCCTACAATGAGCAGTTCTTC,CASSLTGIVSSYNEQFF,NA,TRBJ2-1,17,TRBV7-3,NA
TGTGCCAGCAGCCATAGTGCAGGGTACTATGGCTACACCTTC,CASSHSAGYYGYTF,NA,TRBJ1-2,14,TRBV7-2,NA
TGTGCCAGCACCCCTCCAGGACACAGCAGGGGGGTTAAGACCCAGTACTTC,CASTPPGHSRGVKTQYF,few,TRBJ2-5,17,TRBV11-2,NA
TGTGCCAGCAGTGAAAGTCCTAGCAATCAGCCCCAGCATTTT,CASSESPSNQPQHF,NA,TRBJ1-5,14,TRBV6-1,NA
TGCAGTGCCCGACCCGGACTCGCAGGGGCTAATAATGAAAAACTGTTTTTT,CSARPGLAGANNEKLFF,NA,TRBJ1-4,17,TRBV20-1,NA
TGTGCCACCCGACAGGGGGCAGGTGAAAAACTGTTTTTT,CATRQGAGEKLFF,NA,TRBJ1-4,13,TRBV6-5,TRBD1
TGTGCCAGCAGCTCCTGGGGGGGGCATGACTATGGCTACACCTTC,CASSSWGGHDYGYTF,NA,TRBJ1-2,15,TRBV7-9,NA
TGTGCCAGCAGCTTGGAAGCGGCAGGAGAAGTATATGGCTACACCTTC,CASSLEAAGEVYGYTF,NA,TRBJ1-2,16,TRBV5-8,NA
TGTGCCAGCAGCTCCACTAGCGGGGCCACCGGGGAGCTGTTTTTT,CASSSTSGATGELFF,NA,TRBJ2-2,15,TRBV7-6,TRBD2
TGCGCCAGCAGCCAAGGTGGCTTACAAGAGACCCAGTACTTC,CASSQGGLQETQYF,NA,TRBJ2-5,14,TRBV4-1,NA
TGTGCCAGCAGCTCACAGGGGGTCCAGCATTTT,CASSSQGVQHF,few,TRBJ1-5,11,TRBV7-2,TRBD1
TGTGCCAGCAGTGAAGTTCGGAGGGTTGGCTACGAGCAGTACTTC,CASSEVRRVGYEQYF,many,TRBJ2-7,15,TRBV2,NA
TGCGCCAGCAGTGAGGGACAGGCACCGGGAGCTTTCTTT,CASSEGQAPGAFF,NA,TRBJ1-1,13,TRBV10-1,TRBD1
TGCAGTGCAAGACGGGACGCTAGCACAGATACGCAGTATTTT,CSARRDASTDTQYF,NA,TRBJ2-3,14,TRBV20-1,NA
TGTGCCAGCAGCGACACAGTTCAGCCCCAGCATTTT,CASSDTVQPQHF,NA,TRBJ1-5,12,TRBV2,NA
TGTGCCAGTAGTATGGTACGGGGGACAGACGGCTACACCTTC,CASSMVRGTDGYTF,many,TRBJ1-2,14,TRBV19,TRBD1